This T cell receptor beta chain was profiled in a study of Tregs in tolerant kidney transplant recipients. Across the study: A 3-day belatacept mixed lymphocyte reaction, sometimes plus 5-day graft donor restimulation, preceded CD4+CD25+CD127- sorting. Findings of the study overall: Few patients were studied, so findings need validation in larger groups.

Turning to this clone: Its antigen is still unknown.

The length of the CDR3 is 14 residues. Germline values: CDR1 SGHRS, CDR2 YFSETQ. Trimming cost V 4 bases and J 0 bases, with 9 bases left between them. Sequencing was performed with immunoSEQ multiplex PCR; in TCRdb, only in-frame clones are kept and a portion is missing. This table holds approximately 30,000 clones, 70% to 85% found once. Sequencing used Tregs from blood cultured with allogeneic cells. The J gene is TRBJ2-3, the V gene TRBV5-1; the D is unclear. The sequence came from a human donor in good health. In DNA form, the CDR3 reads TGCGCCAGCAGCCCACCCCTGAGCACAGATACGCAGTATTTT. Protein product: CASSPPLSTDTQYF.